This is a list of T cell receptor beta chains from one sample in a study of response to subunit inactivated influenza vaccine. TCRdb reprocessed the RT-PCR reads with MiXCR, giving one entry per CDR3 protein. The data show about 570,000 distinct CDR3 sequences, with around 11% seen just once and 9.5% to 12% held by the top ten. Separately, the same data were catalogued under a study of T cells expressing NK-cell markers.

This specimen consisted of PBMCs from blood, obtained on the day of vaccination. All receptors derive from a man aged 45-65 years who received an inactivated influenza vaccine. CDR3s include the opening cysteine and the closing phenylalanine or tryptophan. A D gene is named only where the DNA matches it firmly. Clone sizes are given selectively: once, few, many, or a class where the clone is expanded.

TRBJ1-5,TRBV12-3/TRBV12-4,.,.,CASSFMAGNQPQHF,TGTGCCAGCAGTTTTATGGCGGGGAATCAGCCCCAGCATTTT
TRBJ2-1,TRBV7-3,few,TRBD2,CASSSYLLSGEQFF,TGTGCCAGCAGCTCCTACTTACTTAGCGGGGAGCAGTTCTTC
TRBJ2-7,TRBV27,few,TRBD1,CASSQPGQGDEQYF,TGTGCCAGCAGCCAACCGGGACAGGGTGACGAGCAGTACTTC
TRBJ1-4,TRBV4-2,.,TRBD1,CASSSDRLGEKLFF,TGTGCCAGCAGCTCGGACAGGCTGGGAGAAAAACTGTTTTTT
TRBJ2-1,TRBV7-9,.,TRBD2,CASSLLPGLAGNEQFF,TGTGCCAGCAGCTTACTCCCGGGACTAGCGGGCAATGAGCAGTTCTTC
TRBJ2-5,TRBV29-1,.,.,CSVKQGQNRETQYF,TGCAGCGTGAAACAGGGACAAAACCGGGAGACCCAGTACTTC
TRBJ2-1,TRBV5-1,.,.,CASGDWNYNEQFF,TGCGCCAGCGGGGACTGGAACTACAATGAGCAGTTCTTC
TRBJ2-3,TRBV7-2,.,TRBD2,CASSLLAGDRTDTQYF,TGTGCCAGCAGCTTACTAGCGGGGGATCGCACAGATACGCAGTATTTT
TRBJ2-3,TRBV28,.,TRBD2,CASSLSLAGAEDTQYF,TGTGCCAGCAGTTTATCACTAGCGGGAGCGGAAGATACGCAGTATTTT
TRBJ1-3,TRBV12-3/TRBV12-4,few,.,CASSLGGSGTIYF,TGTGCCAGCAGTTTAGGGGGGTCCGGGACCATATATTTT
TRBJ2-4,TRBV5-1,many,.,CASSLTSLGAKNIQYF,TGCGCCAGCAGCTTGACTAGCCTGGGGGCCAAAAACATTCAGTACTTC
TRBJ2-5,TRBV27,few,TRBD2,CASSSAGGGQETQYF,TGTGCCAGCAGTTCAGCGGGGGGCGGCCAAGAGACCCAGTACTTC
TRBJ2-6,TRBV9,.,TRBD1,CASSAEGGPGDRGAGANVLTF,TGTGCCAGCAGCGCAGAAGGAGGACCGGGAGACAGGGGTGCTGGGGCCAACGTCCTGACTTTC
TRBJ1-1,TRBV29-1,few,TRBD1,CSSGQEGGTEAFF,TGCAGCTCCGGACAGGAAGGAGGCACTGAAGCTTTCTTT
TRBJ2-7,TRBV5-1,few,TRBD1,CASSKGTVSYLSQQF,TGCGCCAGCAGCAAAGGGACAGTGTCTTATTTAAGCCAGCAGTTC
TRBJ1-1,TRBV5-1,.,TRBD1,CASTVLYRGSNTEAFF,TGCGCCAGCACCGTTTTATACAGGGGGTCGAACACTGAAGCTTTCTTT
TRBJ1-5,TRBV20-1,many,.,CSARPHRDYQPQHF,TGCAGTGCTAGACCACACAGGGACTATCAGCCCCAGCATTTT
TRBJ2-7,TRBV11-2,.,TRBD2,CASSLPGLAGGYEQYF,TGTGCCAGCAGCTTACCGGGACTAGCGGGAGGGTACGAGCAGTACTTC
TRBJ2-4,TRBV12-3/TRBV12-4,many,.,CASSRGGLAKNIQYF,TGTGCCAGCAGTCGTGGGGGACTAGCCAAAAACATTCAGTACTTC
TRBJ1-1,TRBV5-1,few,.,CASSLSPGPTEAFF,TGCGCCAGCAGCTTGTCGCCAGGGCCCACTGAAGCTTTCTTT
TRBJ2-2,TRBV2,.,TRBD1,CASCPGQGASGELFF,TGTGCCAGCTGCCCGGGACAGGGGGCATCCGGGGAGCTGTTTTTT
TRBJ2-7,TRBV5-6,.,TRBD1,CASSLRTGGRRYEQYF,TGTGCCAGCAGCTTGAGGACAGGGGGCAGGCGCTACGAGCAGTACTTC
TRBJ2-5,TRBV5-1,.,TRBD2,CASMGGLAEETQYF,TGCGCCAGCATGGGGGGACTAGCGGAGGAGACCCAGTACTTC
TRBJ2-3,TRBV7-2,many,.,CASSPTPTDTQYF,TGTGCCAGCAGCCCAACCCCGACAGATACGCAGTATTTT
TRBJ2-3,TRBV7-6,many,TRBD2,CASSWMTSGIGTDTQYF,TGTGCCAGCAGCTGGATGACTAGCGGGATTGGCACAGATACGCAGTATTTT
TRBJ1-1,TRBV29-1,few,TRBD1,CSVETGLNTEAFF,TGCAGCGTTGAGACAGGGCTGAACACTGAAGCTTTCTTT
TRBJ2-3,TRBV15,.,.,CATSRDSHKEQGPDTQYF,TGTGCCACCAGCAGAGACAGCCATAAAGAACAGGGTCCCGATACGCAGTATTTT
TRBJ2-2,TRBV5-1,many,.,CASSKSVGNTGELFF,TGCGCCAGCAGCAAGTCTGTCGGGAACACCGGGGAGCTGTTTTTT